This passage covers 28 T cell receptor beta chains from one sample sequenced in a study of PD-1 blockade in classical Hodgkin lymphoma. Clones were sequenced by immunoSEQ multiplex PCR, and TCRdb holds only the in-frame ones, with some missing. Here the sample spans 40,000 to 65,000 clones, over 70% being singletons. With no exception, relapse followed autologous stem cell transplantation in all patients, and brentuximab vedotin exposure varied. Sequences were derived from peripheral blood mononuclear cells (PBMCs), sampled at baseline. The receptors were sampled from a human donor with classical Hodgkin lymphoma.

This chain links TRBV30 with TRBJ2-2, with D unresolved. Looked up from germline, CDR1 is GTSNPN and CDR2 is SVGIG (reference sequence). The length of the CDR3 is 14 residues. V gave up 4 bases and J gave up 0 bases, with 9 bases separating them. This CDR3 is CAWTRSANTGELFF. The CDR3 coding sequence is TGTGCCTGGACTCGATCAGCGAACACCGGGGAGCTGTTTTTT. Based on the CDR3 plus reference TRBV30 and TRBJ2-2, the full variable domain is SQTIHQWPATLVQPVGSPLSLECTVEGTSNPNLYWYRQAAGRGLQLLFYSVGIGQISSEVPQNLSASRPQDRQFILSSKKLLLSDSGFYLCAWTRSANTGELFFGEGSRLTVL.

Regarding this clone: In the same sample, other DNA sequences code for this CDR3. This chain connects TRBV30 to TRBJ2-1; D is undetermined. Trimming left V 2 bases short and J 7 bases short, with 9 bases between. CDR1 and CDR2 from the germline V gene are GTSNPN and SVGIG (reference sequence). The CDR3 extends over 12 amino acids. CDR3: CAWSRQTNEQFF. DNA of the CDR3: TGTGCCTGGAGTCGACAAACGAATGAGCAGTTCTTC.

CDR3 nucleotides: TGTGCCAGCAGCTTGGGGAGCAGGTCTGGAAACACCATATATTTT. This gives the protein CASSLGSRSGNTIYF. The rearrangement joins TRBV7-2 to TRBJ1-3; D is unresolved. The V gene's germline CDR1 is SGHTA and CDR2 FQGNSA. The CDR3 sequence is 15 residues long. Trimming shortened V by 3 bases and J by 1 base, and 10 bases separated the two germline ends.

The rearrangement joins TRBV15 to TRBJ1-5; perhaps TRBD1 as D (5 bases). The CDR3 is made up of 15 amino acids. The germline V gene encodes CDR1 LNHNV and CDR2 YYDKDF (reference sequence). Trimming took off 4 bases at V and 2 bases at J, with 12 bases between the two ends. The CDR3 DNA reads TGTGCCACCAGCACGGGGCGTAGGGGCAATCAGCCCCAGCATTTT. Protein product: CATSTGRRGNQPQHF.

V gene TRBV5-3 combines with J gene TRBJ1-5; TRBD1 is a possible D gene (5 bases). TRBV5-3 is an ORF, and what it does is uncertain. This CDR3 region has 16 residues. Trimming shortened V by 5 bases and J by 3 bases, and 18 bases separated the two germline ends. This CDR3 reads CARRSTAPASNQPQHF. The CDR3 DNA reads as TGTGCCAGAAGATCGACAGCCCCCGCGTCCAATCAGCCCCAGCATTTT.

The chain links TRBV12-2 to TRBJ2-1; the table's D call, TRBD1, has no DNA check behind it. TRBV12-2 is marked as a pseudogene. CDR3 length: 18 amino acids. The CDR3 region has the DNA TGTGCAAGTCGCTTGCCGGGACAGGGGGCTCTATCCTACAATGAGCAGTTCTTC. Amino acids: CASRLPGQGALSYNEQFF.

V gene TRBV18 combines with J gene TRBJ2-3; the D gene is possibly TRBD1 (6 bases). CDR1 is KGHSH and CDR2 is LQKENI in the germline V gene. Deletions cut 3 bases from V and 5 bases from J, with 9 bases between. This CDR3 is built from 13 residues. CDR3 DNA: TGTGCCAGCTCACCGCAGGGGAGAGATACGCAGTATTTT. Translating it yields CASSPQGRDTQYF.

The rearrangement links TRBV18 to TRBJ2-5, with no clear D. Per the germline V gene, CDR1 is KGHSH and CDR2 is LQKENI. Trimming removed 3 bases at V and 1 base at J, with 3 bases between. CDR3 length equals 12 residues. The CDR3 loop is CASSPPQETQYF. As DNA, the CDR3 is TGTGCCAGCTCACCTCCCCAAGAGACCCAGTACTTC.

V usage is TRBV5-4 and J usage is TRBJ2-1, with 11 bases that match TRBD2. Per the germline V gene, CDR1 is SGHNT and CDR2 is YYREEE (reference sequence). V dropped 1 base and J dropped 7; count of bases not matched to a gene: 4. The CDR3 runs 15 residues. The CDR3 DNA follows: TGTGCCAGCAGCTTGCCACTAGCGGGAGCGAATGAGCAGTTCTTC. Encoded protein: CASSLPLAGANEQFF.

This sequence joins TRBV11-2 and TRBJ2-3, with a weak D call TRBD2 (5 bases). The CDR3 is 18 residues long. The V gene lost 0 bases and the J gene lost 6 bases, with 22 bases spanning the gap. CDR1 is SGHAT, CDR2 FQNNGV, per germline. In DNA form, the CDR3 reads TGTGCCAGCAGCTTAGATGTCGTGAGCGGCCCACTCTGGGATACGCAGTATTTT. Translated: CASSLDVVSGPLWDTQYF. Full variable domain (missing parts from reference TRBV11-2 and TRBJ2-3): EAGVAQSPRYKIIEKRQSVAFWCNPISGHATLYWYQQILGQGPKLLIQFQNNGVVDDSQLPKDRFSAERLKGVDSTLKIQPAKLEDSAVYLCASSLDVVSGPLWDTQYFGPGTRLTVL.

The chain carries TRBV30 and TRBJ2-3; 14 bases map to TRBD2. Germline CDR1 is GTSNPN and CDR2 is SVGIG (reference sequence). The V gene end was trimmed by 2 bases and the J gene end by 3 bases; junction bases not matched to a gene: 10. CDR3 length equals 18 residues. The CDR3 DNA is TGTGCCTGGAGTTTTCCGGGACTAGCGGGAGTCGCGACAGATACGCAGTATTTT. Protein product: CAWSFPGLAGVATDTQYF. The full variable domain, with the rest looked up from reference TRBV30 and TRBJ2-3, is SQTIHQWPATLVQPVGSPLSLECTVEGTSNPNLYWYRQAAGRGLQLLFYSVGIGQISSEVPQNLSASRPQDRQFILSSKKLLLSDSGFYLCAWSFPGLAGVATDTQYFGPGTRLTVL.

V gene TRBV18 combines with J gene TRBJ1-2; a weak D match, TRBD1 (5 bases). CDR3 length: 15 amino acids. Trimming removed 5 bases from V and 0 bases from J, with 13 bases in between. CDR1 and CDR2 (germline): KGHSH, LQKENI. Written as DNA, the CDR3 is TGTGCCAGCTCATCAGGGTCGGGGCCTAACTATGGCTACACCTTC. Its translation: CASSSGSGPNYGYTF.

This clone appeared once. The CDR3 loop is CASSLWTSGAGEQFF. The CDR3 nucleotides read TGTGCCAGCAGCCTGTGGACTAGCGGTGCGGGAGAGCAGTTCTTC. This chain links TRBV7-2 with TRBJ2-1, with 10 bases lining up with TRBD2. Germline CDR1 and CDR2: SGHTA and FQGNSA. The CDR3 totals 15 residues. Trimming took 5 bases from V and 10 from J; bases not matched to a gene: 11.

The rearrangement joins TRBV7-8 to TRBJ2-1; 11 nucleotides match TRBD2. J lost 4 bases, V lost 5 bases, and 7 bases had no gene match. The CDR3 length is 16 residues. Germline V gene data show CDR1 as SGHVS and CDR2 as FQNEAQ. Written as DNA, the CDR3 is TGTGCCAGCAGCCCCCGGACTAGCGGGTTTTACAATGAGCAGTTCTTC. The encoded protein is CASSPRTSGFYNEQFF.

The rearrangement uses TRBV30 and TRBJ1-4, with 10 bases aligning to TRBD1. J lost 6 bases, V lost 1 base, and 2 bases had no gene match. There are 14 residues in the CDR3. Germline CDR1 GTSNPN, CDR2 SVGIG (reference sequence). CDR3 in DNA: TGTGCCTGGAGTGACGGGACAGGGGATGAAAAACTGTTTTTT. This encodes CAWSDGTGDEKLFF.

The V gene is TRBV6-5, the J gene TRBJ1-2, with 7 bases identical to TRBD1. Germline V gene data show CDR1 as MNHEY and CDR2 as SVGAGI. The J segment lost 5 bases and the V segment lost 1 base, leaving 7 bases of the junction unmatched. There are 15 residues in the CDR3. The CDR3 DNA reads as TGTGCCAGCAGTTACTACGGGACAGACCCATATGGCTACACCTTC. Amino acid sequence: CASSYYGTDPYGYTF.

This clone has just one count. The chain employs TRBV5-6 and TRBJ2-6, with TRBD2 as a possible D gene (6 bases). CDR1 and CDR2 (germline): SGHDT, YYEEEE. Trimming pared 0 bases from V and 4 bases from J, leaving 8 bases between. CDR3 length equals 15 residues. The CDR3 DNA follows: TGTGCCAGCAGCTTGGTGGGGAGGGGGGCCAACGTCCTGACTTTC. Translated, it gives CASSLVGRGANVLTF.

The chain links TRBV5-1 to TRBJ2-3, with a possible D match to TRBD2 (6 bases). This CDR3 contains 15 residues. The V gene's germline CDR1 is SGHRS and CDR2 YFSETQ. V dropped 5 bases and J dropped 2 bases, with 15 bases sitting between them. The CDR3 region is CASSWERAVTDTQYF. For the CDR3, the DNA is TGCGCCAGCAGTTGGGAGCGGGCGGTCACAGATACGCAGTATTTT.

This clone has only a few counts. This sequence joins TRBV15 and TRBJ2-1, with a weak D call TRBD2 (5 bases). CDR3 length equals 15 residues. Germline V lookup: CDR1 LNHNV, CDR2 YYDKDF (reference sequence). V lost 2 bases and J lost 3, with 11 bases in between. CDR3 sequence: CATSRPRTGYNEQFF. The CDR3 DNA reads TGTGCCACCAGCAGACCCCGGACTGGCTACAATGAGCAGTTCTTC.

The gene calls are TRBV19 and TRBJ2-6; D is possibly TRBD1 (6 bases). The V gene's germline CDR1 is LNHDA and CDR2 SQIVND (reference sequence). The CDR3 is 19 amino acids. V lost 3 bases and J lost 0, with 18 bases in between. The CDR3 DNA is TGTGCCAGTAGTATCGGATGGGGGCAGGGCAGCTCTGGGGCCAACGTCCTGACTTTC. As protein: CASSIGWGQGSSGANVLTF.

The chain combines TRBV30 with TRBJ1-1; 10 bases line up with TRBD1. V lost 0 bases, J lost 0 bases, and 7 bases stayed unmatched. CDR1 is GTSNPN, CDR2 SVGIG, per germline (reference sequence). This CDR3 contains 17 residues. The CDR3 loop is CAWSVPRTGGLNTEAFF. The DNA for the CDR3 is TGTGCCTGGAGTGTACCCCGGACAGGGGGGTTGAACACTGAAGCTTTCTTT.

The J gene is TRBJ2-3, the V gene TRBV5-8; 9 nucleotides match TRBD2. CDR3 length equals 18 residues. V lost 4 bases, J lost 1 base, and 13 bases stayed unmatched. Germline CDR1 is SGHTS and CDR2 is YDEGEE. CDR3 sequence reads: CASSTMATSGRGTDTQYF. The CDR3 DNA sequence: TGTGCCAGCAGCACGATGGCGACTAGCGGTCGGGGCACAGATACGCAGTATTTT.

The gene calls are TRBV5-4 and TRBJ2-1; 8 bases match TRBD2. Germline V CDR1 and CDR2: SGHNT, YYREEE (reference sequence). The CDR3 is made up of 14 amino acids. Trimming cost V 3 bases and J 5 bases; bases outside gene matches: 4. The CDR3 is CASSSGLGDNEQFF. The CDR3 DNA follows: TGTGCCAGCAGCTCGGGACTAGGTGACAATGAGCAGTTCTTC.

The chain carries TRBV9 and TRBJ2-5; 8 nucleotides align to TRBD2. V dropped 0 bases and J dropped 5; count of bases not matched to a gene: 12. The germline gives CDR1 SGDLS, CDR2 YYNGEE. The CDR3 has 17 residues. The CDR3 DNA reads as TGTGCCAGCAGCGTAGAAGCTCGGACTAGCTTCAGGGAGACCCAGTACTTC. This translates into CASSVEARTSFRETQYF.

This clone showed up just once. The chain combines TRBV19 with TRBJ2-7; D unresolved. The CDR3 sequence is 13 residues long. Germline V gene data show CDR1 as LNHDA and CDR2 as SQIVND (reference sequence). The V gene lost 5 bases and the J gene lost 4 bases, with 12 bases spanning the gap. The CDR3 reads CASSGPKEYEQYF. DNA of the CDR3: TGTGCCAGTAGTGGGCCGAAGGAATACGAGCAGTACTTC.

This clone has ten or more counts. The CDR3 nucleotides are TGTGCCAGCAGCTCCTTAACGGGACTAGCGGTAAACACCGGGGAGCTGTTTTTT. Amino acids: CASSSLTGLAVNTGELFF. V gene TRBV9 combines with J gene TRBJ2-2; 11 bases are shared with TRBD2. CDR1 and CDR2 from the germline V gene are SGDLS and YYNGEE. V trimming: 4 bases; J trimming: 2 bases; junction bases outside the gene matches: 10. The CDR3 runs 18 residues.

The rearrangement uses TRBV18 and TRBJ1-1, with no clear D. V lost 3 bases and J lost 1, with 9 bases in between. From germline, CDR1 is KGHSH and CDR2 LQKENI. The CDR3 is made up of 14 amino acids. As DNA, the CDR3 is TGTGCCAGCTCACCTTATACAGCGAACACTGAAGCTTTCTTT. This translates into CASSPYTANTEAFF.

This chain uses TRBV19 with TRBJ1-1; a possible D gene is TRBD1 (5 bases). Germline loops: CDR1 LNHDA, CDR2 SQIVND (reference sequence). Trimming pared 7 bases from V and 10 bases from J, leaving 22 bases between. The CDR3 has 14 amino acids. CDR3 region: CASTPLGEAFTAFF. The CDR3, as DNA: TGTGCCAGTACCCCCTTAGGGGAGGCCTTCACAGCTTTCTTT.